A single sample is the source of the 26 T cell receptor beta chains below, sequenced in a study of T cell responses to AZD1222 COVID-19 vaccine. The method was immunoSEQ multiplex PCR; TCRdb's version includes in-frame clones alone and lacks a portion of them. The sample records about 110,000 clones, roughly 90% being singletons. Sequenced here: peripheral blood, sampled 28 days after the second AZD1222 dose. Source of these receptors: an adult who received the AZD1222 COVID-19 vaccine.

This chain links TRBV6-1 with TRBJ2-2; D unresolved. Germline lookup yields CDR1 MNHNS and CDR2 SASEGT. Between the trimmed V and J ends, which lost 2 bases and 6 bases, there was a span of 13 bases. The CDR3 is 15 residues long. The CDR3: CASSEIYPASGELFF. The CDR3, as DNA: TGTGCCAGCAGTGAAATTTATCCGGCGTCCGGGGAGCTGTTTTTT.

The V call is TRBV5-1, the J call TRBJ2-2; possibly TRBD1 for D (5 bases). V was clipped by 1 base and J by 4 bases, with 11 bases between them. This CDR3 has 15 residues. CDR1 and CDR2 (germline): SGHRS, YFSETQ. The CDR3 DNA reads as TGCGCCAGCAGCTTGCAGGGAACGGGCACCGGGGAGCTGTTTTTT. It codes for CASSLQGTGTGELFF. Full variable domain (outside the CDR3, taken from reference TRBV5-1 and TRBJ2-2): KAGVTQTPRYLIKTRGQQVTLSCSPISGHRSVSWYQQTPGQGLQFLFEYFSETQRNKGNFPGRFSGRQFSNSRSEMNVSTLELGDSALYLCASSLQGTGTGELFFGEGSRLTVL.

J is TRBJ1-2 and V is TRBV4-1; D not certain. The CDR3 extends over 15 amino acids. Between the trimmed V and J ends, which lost 2 bases and 7 bases, there was a span of 17 bases. From germline, CDR1 is MGHRA and CDR2 YSYEKL. CDR3 region: CASSQRIGTRFGYTF. As DNA, the CDR3 is TGCGCCAGCAGCCAAAGGATTGGCACACGATTTGGCTACACCTTC.

The chain is built from TRBV5-3 and TRBJ2-7; possibly TRBD2 for D (6 bases). TRBV5-3 is an ORF, with its function uncertain. The CDR3 runs to 10 residues. V was cut by 8 bases and J by 5 bases, with 8 bases left in between. In DNA form, the CDR3 reads TGTGCCAGGGAGGGTCACGAGCAGTACTTC. Translation: CAREGHEQYF.

The chain uses TRBV3-1 (or the pseudogene TRBV3-2) and TRBJ1-1; D remains ambiguous. This CDR3 is 14 amino acids long. Looked up from germline, CDR1 is LGHDT and CDR2 is YNNKEL (reference sequence). With 4 bases removed from V and 2 bases from J, the gap between germline ends came to 11 bases. CDR3 sequence: CASSPASHNTEAFF. The CDR3 coding sequence is TGTGCCAGCAGCCCGGCTTCCCATAACACTGAAGCTTTCTTT.

V gene TRBV10-3 combines with J gene TRBJ1-2; the D gene is possibly TRBD1 (5 bases). This CDR3 comprises 15 residues. Germline V gives CDR1 ENHRY, CDR2 SYGVKD. V was pared by 0 bases and J by 5 bases, with 13 bases between. This chain's CDR3 is CAISESGTPGYGYTF. CDR3 DNA sequence: TGTGCCATCAGTGAGTCGGGGACTCCGGGATATGGCTACACCTTC.

CDR3 DNA sequence: TGTGCCAGCAGTGACCCCGGGACTCCATACTACGAGCAGTACTTC. Amino acids: CASSDPGTPYYEQYF. This chain connects TRBV2 to TRBJ2-7, with D possibly being TRBD2 (6 bases). The CDR3 loop spans 15 amino acids. CDR1 and CDR2 (germline): SNHLY, FYNNEI. V lost 3 bases to trimming and J lost 3 bases, with 15 bases between them.

This clone appeared a few times. The gene calls are TRBV27 and TRBJ2-7; TRBD1 agrees at 9 bases. The CDR3 is made up of 12 amino acids. Germline lookup yields CDR1 MNHEY and CDR2 SMNVEV (reference sequence). V dropped 4 bases and J dropped 6; count of bases not matched to a gene: 1. This CDR3 is CASSSTGGEQYF. The CDR3, as DNA: TGTGCCAGCAGTTCGACAGGGGGCGAGCAGTACTTC.

The chain carries TRBV11-2 and TRBJ1-1, with D tentatively TRBD1 (6 bases). The germline CDR1 and CDR2 sequences are SGHAT and FQNNGV. CDR3 length equals 16 residues. V lost 1 base and J lost 4, with 16 bases in between. CDR3 residues: CASSLAGDNGGTEAFF. CDR3 coding DNA: TGTGCCAGCAGCTTAGCCGGGGACAATGGGGGCACTGAAGCTTTCTTT.

The chain employs TRBV2 and TRBJ1-1; weak D call: TRBD1 (5 bases). Per the germline V gene, CDR1 is SNHLY and CDR2 is FYNNEI. Trimming pared 2 bases from V and 1 base from J, leaving 14 bases between. This CDR3 is 16 amino acids long. The CDR3 region is CASSERLPGTNTEAFF. DNA of the CDR3: TGTGCCAGCAGTGAAAGGTTACCGGGGACGAACACTGAAGCTTTCTTT.

The gene calls are TRBV6-5 and TRBJ1-1; D gene uncertain. V dropped 7 bases and J dropped 10 bases, with 16 bases sitting between them. The length of the CDR3 is 12 residues. Germline V gene sequence: CDR1 MNHEY, CDR2 SVGAGI. Here the CDR3 DNA reads TGTGCCAGCAATTGGGAGCGGGTGGCAGCTTTCTTT. This gives the protein CASNWERVAAFF.

V gene TRBV20-1 combines with J gene TRBJ2-5; D gene uncertain. Germline lookup yields CDR1 DFQATT and CDR2 SNEGSKA (reference sequence). The CDR3 consists of 11 residues. The V end lost 5 bases, the J end lost 2 bases, and 6 bases lay between the germline ends. Here the CDR3 reads CSAVEQETQYF. For the CDR3, the DNA is TGCAGTGCTGTAGAACAAGAGACCCAGTACTTC.

V gene TRBV9 combines with J gene TRBJ2-7; D is possibly TRBD1 (5 bases). Germline V gene lookup returns CDR1 SGDLS and CDR2 YYNGEE. CDR3 length equals 15 residues. Trimming stripped 0 bases from V and 12 bases from J, with 22 bases between. The CDR3 spells CASSVGGQGLDLRYF. The CDR3 DNA is TGTGCCAGCAGCGTAGGAGGTCAGGGCCTAGATCTTCGGTACTTC.

The chain uses TRBV19 and TRBJ2-1, with a tentative D call TRBD2 (6 bases). V was pared by 4 bases and J by 4 bases, with 14 bases between. This CDR3 has 15 amino acids. Germline CDR1 and CDR2: LNHDA and SQIVND (reference sequence). The CDR3 here is CASSKPGDYYNEQFF. CDR3 nucleotide sequence: TGTGCCAGTAGTAAACCGGGAGATTATTACAATGAGCAGTTCTTC.

The chain employs TRBV13 and TRBJ1-2; D is undetermined. V lost 7 bases to trimming and J lost 4 bases, with 16 bases between them. The CDR3 totals 14 residues. CDR1 PRHDT and CDR2 FYEKMQ come from the germline V gene (reference sequence). In DNA, the CDR3 is TGTGCCAGCACTAACAGCGCCAGGTCCTATGGCTACACCTTC. The encoded protein is CASTNSARSYGYTF.

V usage is TRBV18 and J usage is TRBJ2-2, with 10 bases that match TRBD2. The ends lost 3 bases at V and 5 bases at J; junction bases unmatched: 12. This CDR3 comprises 18 residues. Germline CDR1 is KGHSH and CDR2 is LQKENI. The CDR3: CASSPRNVAGGSTGELFF. The CDR3 nucleotides are TGTGCCAGCTCACCCCGGAATGTAGCGGGAGGAAGTACCGGGGAGCTGTTTTTT.

This clone was observed a handful of times. J is TRBJ1-6 and V is TRBV5-1; 7 nucleotides match TRBD1. The CDR3 length is 14 residues. CDR1 and CDR2 (germline): SGHRS, YFSETQ. With V trimmed by 4 bases and J by 8 bases, 6 bases remained unmatched. The CDR3 DNA is TGCGCCAGCAGCCCGGGACAGATCTATTCACCCCTCCACTTT. It encodes CASSPGQIYSPLHF.

As for this clone: Germline is not matched at one junction end, which may reflect a read error. This chain uses TRBV30 with TRBJ2-5; D perhaps matches TRBD1 (5 bases). The CDR3 extends over 13 amino acids. CDR1 GTSNPN and CDR2 SVGIG come from the germline V gene (reference sequence). CDR3 amino acids: CAWSVAGQGTQYF. The DNA for the CDR3 is TGTGCCTGGAGTGTAGCCGGACAAGGGACCCAGTACTTC.

The chain carries TRBV6-4 and TRBJ2-1, with TRBD1 matching 9 bases. The germline V gene has CDR1 MRHNA and CDR2 SNTAGT. The CDR3 is 16 amino acids. V trimming: 2 bases; J trimming: 8 bases; junction bases outside the gene matches: 10. CDR3 nucleotides: TGTGCCAGCAGTGACCTAGCCGGGACAGGGTATTATGAGCAGTTCTTC. This encodes CASSDLAGTGYYEQFF.

The CDR3 DNA reads as TGTGCCAGCAGCGTAGGGCCACGGGACACTGAAGCTTTCTTT. Amino acids: CASSVGPRDTEAFF. This chain uses TRBV9 with TRBJ1-1; no definite D call. Germline CDR1 and CDR2: SGDLS and YYNGEE. The CDR3 extends over 14 amino acids. The V and J ends lost 0 bases and 3 bases respectively, with 9 bases between them.

The chain uses TRBV3-1 (or the pseudogene TRBV3-2) and TRBJ1-1; D is ambiguous. V lost 1 base to trimming and J lost 1 base, with 16 bases between them. The germline V gene encodes CDR1 LGHDT and CDR2 YNNKEL (reference sequence). There are 17 residues in the CDR3. CDR3 in DNA: TGTGCCAGCAGCCAAGGATTGGGGAGACTTAGGAACACTGAAGCTTTCTTT. Amino acid sequence: CASSQGLGRLRNTEAFF.

V is TRBV29-1 and J is TRBJ2-7, with 7 bases identical to TRBD1. There are 14 residues in the CDR3. The V and J ends lost 4 bases and 7 bases, in that order; junction bases with no gene match: 13. Germline CDR1 SQVTM, CDR2 ANQGSEA. This CDR3 is CSVGTLTGWGEQYF. For the CDR3, the DNA is TGCAGCGTTGGGACGCTGACAGGGTGGGGGGAGCAGTACTTC.

In its sample, this clone was seen a few times. The CDR3 DNA is TGTGCCAGCAGTTACTCCGGACAGGGGAGAGGCACTGAAGCTTTCTTT. Translation: CASSYSGQGRGTEAFF. The chain combines TRBV6-5 with TRBJ1-1; 9 bases map to TRBD1. Germline CDR1 reads MNHEY; CDR2 reads SVGAGI. The CDR3 length is 16 residues. Trimming took 0 bases from V and 4 from J; bases not matched to a gene: 6.

The chain is built from TRBV3-1 (or the pseudogene TRBV3-2) and TRBJ2-7, with TRBD1 as a possible D gene (6 bases). Trimming took 4 bases from V and 4 from J, leaving 11 bases between them. The CDR3 consists of 13 residues. Germline-derived CDR1 and CDR2 are LGHDT and YNNKEL (reference sequence). The CDR3 region is CASSPRTAYEQYF. Written as DNA, the CDR3 is TGTGCCAGCAGCCCCCGGACAGCTTACGAGCAGTACTTC.

DNA for the CDR3: TGTGCCAGCAGTGAAGTATCCGGGATCCGTGACGGCTACACCTTC. This sequence encodes CASSEVSGIRDGYTF. The chain links TRBV6-1 to TRBJ1-2; D unresolved. Looked up from germline, CDR1 is MNHNS and CDR2 is SASEGT. The CDR3 consists of 15 residues. V was clipped by 1 base and J by 8 bases, with 17 bases between them.

CDR3 residues: CASSQVGRKESPLHF. The CDR3, as DNA: TGCGCCAGCAGCCAAGTGGGTCGGAAAGAATCACCCCTCCACTTT. The gene calls are TRBV4-1 and TRBJ1-6; D unresolved. Germline V gene sequence: CDR1 MGHRA, CDR2 YSYEKL. Between the trimmed V and J ends, which lost 1 base and 10 bases, there was a span of 14 bases. CDR3 length equals 15 residues.